The 7 T cell receptor beta chains given below trace back to one sample, sequenced in a study of regulatory and conventional T cells in RAG deficiency. Method: immunoSEQ multiplex PCR; TCRdb's copy keeps in-frame clones and lacks some. The table shows under 35,000 clones, with about 70% occurring only once. Genomic DNA came from blood conventional CD4+ T cells gated CD25-low CD127-high. This sample also belongs to another study, concerning regulatory T cells. That paper notes: Amplification used 52 TRBV primers and 13 TRBJ primers.

Material for sequencing was CD4+ effector T cells sorted from blood. Source of these receptors: a human donor in good health.

The V and J genes are TRBV11-2 and TRBJ1-4; possibly TRBD1 for D (5 bases). The CDR3 spans 15 residues. The germline V gene encodes CDR1 SGHAT and CDR2 FQNNGV. V was pared by 3 bases and J by 4 bases, with 12 bases between. The CDR3 sequence: CASSLPGRVNEKLFF. The CDR3 nucleotides read TGTGCCAGCAGCTTGCCGGGACGGGTTAATGAAAAACTGTTTTTT.

This rearrangement joins TRBV7-2 to TRBJ2-7, with D perhaps being TRBD1 or TRBD2 (5 bases each). Germline CDR1 and CDR2: SGHTA and FQGNSA. Deletions cut 1 base from V and 3 bases from J, with 10 bases between. There are 14 residues in the CDR3. Here the CDR3 DNA reads TGTGCCAGCAGCTTAGATACGGGGCTCTACGAGCAGTACTTC. This translates into CASSLDTGLYEQYF. Looking up the rest from reference TRBV7-2 and TRBJ2-7 gives the full variable domain: GAGVSQSPSNKVTEKGKDVELRCDPISGHTALYWYRQSLGQGLEFLIYFQGNSAPDKSGLPSDRFSAERTGGSVSTLTIQRTQQEDSAVYLCASSLDTGLYEQYFGPGTRLTVT.

J is TRBJ2-5 and V is TRBV2; D is unclear. The CDR3 runs 13 residues. Trimming shortened V by 3 bases and J by 5 bases, and 10 bases separated the two germline ends. The germline CDR1 and CDR2 sequences are SNHLY and FYNNEI. In DNA, the CDR3 is TGTGCCAGCAGTGACCGGGTAATGGAGACCCAGTACTTC. Translation: CASSDRVMETQYF.

In this sample, this clone turned up a few times. The rearrangement uses TRBV28 and TRBJ2-7; 8 bases fit TRBD2. Germline trimming cut 8 bases from V and 6 bases from J; bases unmatched to any gene: 9. Germline V gene sequence: CDR1 MDHEN, CDR2 SYDVKM. The CDR3 covers 13 residues. CDR3 sequence reads: CASGERGLAEQYF. CDR3 DNA: TGTGCCAGCGGAGAACGTGGACTAGCCGAGCAGTACTTC.

The chain uses TRBV9 and TRBJ2-3; 11 bases align to TRBD1. Germline lookup yields CDR1 SGDLS and CDR2 YYNGEE. The J segment lost 2 bases and the V segment lost 4 bases, leaving 12 bases of the junction unmatched. The CDR3 totals 18 residues. The CDR3 nucleotides are TGTGCCAGCAGCCGAGGACAGGGGGCGCAACTCCCCACAGATACGCAGTATTTT. Its protein is CASSRGQGAQLPTDTQYF.

The V gene is TRBV7-3, the J gene TRBJ1-2, with a possible D match to TRBD1 (5 bases). This CDR3 spans 14 amino acids. The germline CDR1 and CDR2 sequences are SGHTA and FQGTGA. With 6 bases removed from V and 6 bases from J, the gap between germline ends came to 17 bases. As DNA, the CDR3 is TGTGCCAGCAGGCCGGGCAGGGAAAGTCATGGCTACACCTTC. This codes for CASRPGRESHGYTF.

The genes are TRBV10-3 and TRBJ1-5; D is undetermined. With 0 bases removed from V and 4 bases from J, the gap between germline ends came to 4 bases. Per germline, CDR1 ENHRY and CDR2 SYGVKD. The CDR3 has 13 residues. CDR3 amino acids: CAISESQNQPQHF. In DNA, the CDR3 is TGTGCCATCAGTGAGTCGCAGAATCAGCCCCAGCATTTT.